The 13 T cell receptor beta chains in this list originate from one sample, sequenced in a study of blood T cell repertoires in COVID-19. The data were produced by immunoSEQ multiplex PCR, yet TCRdb's version contains in-frame clones alone and is incomplete. The repertoire consists of roughly 150,000 clones, with around nine tenths occurring once and the leading ten covering roughly 1.9%. Sequencing was performed on peripheral blood. These receptors all stem from a man aged 50 to 60 who had recovered from COVID-19.

The V and J genes are TRBV27 and TRBJ2-1, with 10 bases aligning to TRBD2. The V gene end was trimmed by 7 bases and the J gene end by 4 bases; junction bases not matched to a gene: 10. The CDR3 contains 16 residues. The germline gives CDR1 MNHEY, CDR2 SMNVEV (reference sequence). The CDR3, as DNA: TGTGCCAGCAATTCCCTACTAGCGGGACGGTACAATGAGCAGTTCTTC. Amino acid sequence: CASNSLLAGRYNEQFF.

The V call is TRBV27, the J call TRBJ1-5; 8 bases map to TRBD1. After removal of 7 bases from V and 1 base from J, the junction contained 9 bases not matched to a gene. Germline V CDR1 and CDR2: MNHEY, SMNVEV (reference sequence). This CDR3 comprises 16 residues. This CDR3 reads CASNSGQGRSNQPQHF. CDR3 nucleotide sequence: TGTGCCAGCAACAGTGGACAGGGAAGGAGCAATCAGCCCCAGCATTTT.

CDR3 residues: CASSDIGVAFF. The CDR3 DNA sequence: TGTGCCAGCAGTGACATCGGGGTAGCTTTCTTT. The chain joins TRBV2 to TRBJ1-1; D gene ambiguous. CDR3 length equals 11 residues. Germline V CDR1 and CDR2: SNHLY, FYNNEI. V lost 3 bases, J lost 10 bases, and 9 bases lay in between.

V gene TRBV5-1 combines with J gene TRBJ2-1; 10 bases line up with TRBD1. The germline V gene encodes CDR1 SGHRS and CDR2 YFSETQ. The CDR3 runs 16 residues. V lost 4 bases and J lost 2; bases outside the gene matches: 6. Here the CDR3 reads CASSISGTGAYNEQFF. The CDR3 nucleotides read TGCGCCAGCAGCATATCCGGGACAGGGGCCTACAATGAGCAGTTCTTC.

This chain's CDR3 is CASSLTGVNQPQHF. The CDR3 coding sequence is TGTGCCAGCAGCCTGACAGGAGTCAATCAGCCCCAGCATTTT. The chain recombines TRBV5-6 with TRBJ1-5, with D maybe TRBD1 (6 bases). The germline V gene has CDR1 SGHDT and CDR2 YYEEEE. The CDR3 spans 14 residues. Trimming cost V 4 bases and J 3 bases, with 11 bases left between them.

The chain recombines TRBV30 with TRBJ1-2; the match to TRBD1 covers 10 bases. V dropped 3 bases and J dropped 5; count of bases not matched to a gene: 9. The CDR3 loop spans 15 amino acids. Germline V gene sequence: CDR1 GTSNPN, CDR2 SVGIG (reference sequence). The CDR3 region has the DNA TGTGCCTGGAGGGCACCGGGACAGGGGCGTTATGGCTACACCTTC. Translation gives CAWRAPGQGRYGYTF.

The chain is built from TRBV6-2 or TRBV6-3 and TRBJ2-1; 13 nucleotides match TRBD2. Germline-derived CDR1 and CDR2 are MNHEY and SVGEGT. J gave up 7 bases and V 0 bases, and 15 bases lay outside the gene matches. This CDR3 is 20 amino acids long. This CDR3 reads CASSYSLKLAGGPRENEQFF. The DNA for the CDR3 is TGTGCCAGCAGTTACTCTTTAAAACTAGCGGGAGGGCCCCGCGAAAATGAGCAGTTCTTC.

The chain employs TRBV5-1 and TRBJ2-7; 9 bases map to TRBD1. The germline V gene has CDR1 SGHRS and CDR2 YFSETQ. This CDR3 contains 16 residues. Trimming removed 1 base from V and 4 bases from J; junction bases left unmatched: 9. The CDR3 loop reads CASSLTSGTGFYEQYF. The CDR3 DNA sequence: TGCGCCAGCAGCTTGACTTCCGGGACAGGGTTTTACGAGCAGTACTTC.

The CDR3 nucleotides are TGTGCCAGCAGCTTGGCGGGGTCTAGCGGGCTCTACGAGCAGTACTTC. Translated: CASSLAGSSGLYEQYF. The chain is built from TRBV5-8 and TRBJ2-7, with 8 bases aligning to TRBD2. V shed 0 bases, J shed 3 bases, and the junction held 8 bases outside the gene matches. CDR1 and CDR2 (germline): SGHTS, YDEGEE. The CDR3 contains 16 residues.

The chain carries TRBV21-1 and TRBJ2-2; the table names TRBD1, a call not compared with the DNA. TRBV21-1 is annotated as a pseudogene. CDR3 length: 10 amino acids. The CDR3 region is CTNRAGELFF. DNA of the CDR3: TGTACTAACAGGGCCGGGGAGCTGTTTTTT.

The rearrangement uses TRBV2 and TRBJ1-4, with 10 bases identical to TRBD1. CDR3 length equals 14 residues. Germline V gene data show CDR1 as SNHLY and CDR2 as FYNNEI. V shed 6 bases, J shed 8 bases, and the junction held 6 bases outside the gene matches. CDR3 protein: CASRPGTGAEKLFF. The CDR3 DNA is TGTGCCAGCAGACCCGGGACAGGGGCGGAAAAACTGTTTTTT.

This sequence joins TRBV6-5 and TRBJ2-3; 8 bases line up with TRBD2. The germline V gene encodes CDR1 MNHEY and CDR2 SVGAGI. CDR3 size: 15 residues. V dropped 5 bases and J dropped 3; count of bases not matched to a gene: 7. The CDR3 DNA reads TGTGCCAGCAGTCCCCGGGGGGGCGCAACAGATACGCAGTATTTT. Translated: CASSPRGGATDTQYF.

This CDR3 reads CASSLGGGGAYEQYF. The DNA of the CDR3 is TGCGCCAGCAGCTTGGGTGGCGGGGGGGCATACGAGCAGTACTTC. The chain links TRBV5-1 to TRBJ2-7; TRBD2 matches 9 bases. The junction had 5 bases not matched to a gene; V was cut back by 0 bases and J by 4 bases. The CDR3 contains 15 residues. Germline V gene data show CDR1 as SGHRS and CDR2 as YFSETQ.